What follows are 9 T cell receptor beta chains derived from one specimen sequenced in a study of shared clonotypes between healthy human individuals. TCRdb's copy holds only in-frame clones and misses some; the assay was immunoSEQ multiplex PCR. The sample includes over 850,000 clones, around three quarters of them seen just once. Specimen: memory CD4+ T cells from PBMCs. Specified subset: CD45RA-negative fraction. All receptors derive from a man aged 18 to 29 in good health. Some clones in this sample may be carry-over from other donors' samples.

In regard to this clone: At the DNA level, this CDR3 is encoded by other sequences in the same sample as well. This CDR3 reads CASSLGLAGGGQETQYF. The CDR3 nucleotides are TGTGCCAGCAGCTTAGGACTAGCGGGAGGAGGGCAAGAGACCCAGTACTTC. V usage is TRBV7-6 and J usage is TRBJ2-5, with 13 nucleotides matching TRBD2. V shed 1 base, J shed 2 bases, and the junction held 4 bases outside the gene matches. The CDR3 sequence is 17 residues long. Germline assignment: CDR1 SGHVS and CDR2 FNYEAQ.

V usage is TRBV28 and J usage is TRBJ2-1, with a tentative D call TRBD2 (7 bases). CDR3 length: 13 residues. CDR1 is MDHEN, CDR2 SYDVKM, per germline. V was trimmed by 7 bases and J by 7 bases, leaving 14 bases between them. CDR3 in DNA: TGTGCCAGCACGGGGGGCCCACGGAATGAGCAGTTCTTC. It specifies CASTGGPRNEQFF. The variable domain in full, with the rest retrieved from reference TRBV28 and TRBJ2-1, is DVKVTQSSRYLVKRTGEKVFLECVQDMDHENMFWYRQDPGLGLRLIYFSYDVKMKEKGDIPEGYSVSREKKERFSLILESASTNQTSMYLCASTGGPRNEQFFGPGTRLTVL.

This sequence joins TRBV19 and TRBJ1-5; D perhaps matches TRBD1 (6 bases). This CDR3 contains 18 residues. CDR1 is LNHDA and CDR2 is SQIVND in the germline V gene (reference sequence). Trimming cost V 8 bases and J 2 bases, with 25 bases left between them. CDR3 DNA: TGTGCCAGTTCTATTGGGAATGGGGGCCGCCCCGGCAATCAGCCCCAGCATTTT. This sequence encodes CASSIGNGGRPGNQPQHF.

This clone was picked up a small number of times. This chain uses TRBV4-1 with TRBJ2-5, with TRBD2 as a possible D gene (5 bases). The germline gives CDR1 MGHRA, CDR2 YSYEKL. This CDR3 is built from 17 residues. V was clipped by 1 base and J by 4 bases, with 19 bases between them. The CDR3 DNA is TGCGCCAGCAGCCAAGGGTCCGTAGGGCTAGCCGCAGAGACCCAGTACTTC. This gives the protein CASSQGSVGLAAETQYF.

The chain employs TRBV7-2 and TRBJ2-4; the D gene could be TRBD1 or TRBD2 (5 bases each). In germline, CDR1 is SGHTA, CDR2 FQGNSA. Trimming pared 4 bases from V and 4 bases from J, leaving 17 bases between. The CDR3 length is 16 residues. In nucleotides, the CDR3 is TGTGCCAGCAGCTATTCCCCCAGGGACCAAAAAAACATTCAGTACTTC. Amino acid sequence: CASSYSPRDQKNIQYF.

This clone was found a few times. The J gene is TRBJ1-4, the V gene TRBV14; the D is unclear. The CDR3 runs 12 residues. Germline V gene sequence: CDR1 SGHDN, CDR2 FVKESK. Trimming took 3 bases from V and 12 from J, leaving 11 bases between them. DNA for the CDR3: TGTGCCAGCAGCCAGGATCAGTTAGAACTGTTTTTT. Translating it yields CASSQDQLELFF. The full variable domain, its missing parts supplied by reference TRBV14 and TRBJ1-4, is EAGVTQFPSHSVIEKGQTVTLRCDPISGHDNLYWYRRVMGKEIKFLLHFVKESKQDESGMPNNRFLAERTGGTYSTLKVQPAELEDSGVYFCASSQDQLELFFGSGTQLSVL.

A remark on this clone: Other nucleotide sequences in the sample specify the same CDR3. The genes are TRBV18 and TRBJ2-1; D remains unclear. CDR3 length: 15 residues. V gave up 0 bases and J gave up 2 bases, with 8 bases separating them. Germline lookup yields CDR1 KGHSH and CDR2 LQKENI. The CDR3 sequence: CASSPPRTTYNEQFF. CDR3 sequence (DNA): TGTGCCAGCTCACCACCCCGGACCACCTACAATGAGCAGTTCTTC.

This chain joins TRBV5-1 and TRBJ2-3, with 7 bases lining up with TRBD1. V dropped 3 bases and J dropped 2; count of bases not matched to a gene: 3. The length of the CDR3 is 14 residues. Germline values: CDR1 SGHRS, CDR2 YFSETQ. The CDR3 reads CASSYGQDTDTQYF. In nucleotides, the CDR3 is TGCGCCAGCAGCTATGGACAGGACACAGATACGCAGTATTTT. The full variable domain, with the rest looked up from reference TRBV5-1 and TRBJ2-3, is KAGVTQTPRYLIKTRGQQVTLSCSPISGHRSVSWYQQTPGQGLQFLFEYFSETQRNKGNFPGRFSGRQFSNSRSEMNVSTLELGDSALYLCASSYGQDTDTQYFGPGTRLTVL.

This clone has a handful of counts. The rearrangement uses TRBV2 and TRBJ1-1; D is undetermined. The length of the CDR3 is 13 residues. With 5 bases removed from V and 1 base from J, the gap between germline ends came to 8 bases. Germline CDR1 reads SNHLY; CDR2 reads FYNNEI. CDR3 region: CASSSAWNTEAFF. DNA of the CDR3: TGTGCCAGCAGTTCGGCGTGGAACACTGAAGCTTTCTTT.